Below, 2 T cell receptor beta chains from the same sample are listed, as sequenced in a study of cytomegalovirus exposure and HLA in healthy donors. Profiled with immunoSEQ multiplex PCR; TCRdb holds only in-frame clones, not every one. The sample shows more than 200,000 clones, roughly nine tenths of them seen only once. Material for sequencing was PBMCs. The receptor source for this set is a man aged 18-30 years in good health and CMV-seropositive.

This chain uses TRBV2 with TRBJ2-7; 8 bases align to TRBD2. Looked up from germline, CDR1 is SNHLY and CDR2 is FYNNEI. The length of the CDR3 is 15 residues. Trimming cost V 3 bases and J 0 bases; bases outside gene matches: 4. In nucleotides, the CDR3 is TGTGCCAGCAGTGAGACTAGCGTCTCCTCCTACGAGCAGTACTTC. Translating it yields CASSETSVSSYEQYF.

This clone was observed once. J is TRBJ2-5 and V is TRBV11-2; 11 bases fit TRBD2. The germline V gene has CDR1 SGHAT and CDR2 FQNNGV. This CDR3 contains 16 residues. V shed 4 bases and J 1 base; nucleotides not matched to a gene: 5. DNA of the CDR3: TGTGCCAGCAGCTCCCGACTAGCGGGGTTCCAAGAGACCCAGTACTTC. Protein: CASSSRLAGFQETQYF. The full variable domain, in which reference TRBV11-2 and TRBJ2-5 provide the parts outside the CDR3, is EAGVAQSPRYKIIEKRQSVAFWCNPISGHATLYWYQQILGQGPKLLIQFQNNGVVDDSQLPKDRFSAERLKGVDSTLKIQPAKLEDSAVYLCASSSRLAGFQETQYFGPGTRLLVL.